Listed below are T cell receptor beta chains from one sample, sequenced in a study of stem cell transplantation in POMP-related autoinflammatory disease. The method was immunoSEQ multiplex PCR; TCRdb's version includes in-frame clones alone and lacks a portion of them. The top ten clones hold about 0.71% of a sample with over 60,000 clones, under 95% of them seen once. The sequencing used CD4+ T cells from PBMCs, collected after stem cell transplantation. All receptors come from a human patient with POMP-related autoinflammation and immune dysregulation (PRAID). Some T cells may arise from the graft donor. Both conserved end residues are part of each CDR3. The order of the fields is clone size, J gene, V gene, D gene, CDR3 protein, CDR3 DNA. D genes are given only for firm matches. Some rows mark clone size as missing; the rest say once, few, many or name a class of expanded clone.

size: -
J: TRBJ2-7
V: TRBV6-5
D: -
CDR3: CASSLGLTYEQYF
DNA: TGTGCCAGCAGCCTGGGACTGACCTACGAGCAGTACTTC

size: -
J: TRBJ2-7
V: TRBV11-2
D: -
CDR3: CASSSGPTSSYEQYF
DNA: TGTGCCAGCAGTTCCGGGCCTACGAGCTCCTACGAGCAGTACTTC

size: -
J: TRBJ1-4
V: TRBV5-6
D: -
CDR3: CASSAEATNEKLFF
DNA: TGTGCCAGCAGCGCGGAGGCAACTAATGAAAAACTGTTTTTT

size: -
J: TRBJ2-3
V: TRBV24-1
D: -
CDR3: CATSDPTGTQYF
DNA: TGTGCCACCAGTGATCCCACAGGTACGCAGTATTTT

size: -
J: TRBJ1-5
V: TRBV28
D: TRBD1
CDR3: CASRGGGTGAGNQPQHF
DNA: TGTGCCAGCAGAGGGGGGGGGACAGGGGCTGGCAATCAGCCCCAGCATTTT

size: -
J: TRBJ1-6
V: TRBV6-5
D: -
CDR3: CGSRTGSVRSPLHF
DNA: TGTGGATCTAGGACGGGGTCCGTTCGGTCACCCCTCCACTTT

size: -
J: TRBJ2-1
V: TRBV7-3
D: -
CDR3: CASSLNGEGDEQFF
DNA: TGTGCCAGCAGCTTAAATGGGGAAGGGGATGAGCAGTTCTTC

size: -
J: TRBJ2-1
V: TRBV5-1
D: TRBD2
CDR3: CARSLGGVPYNEQFF
DNA: TGCGCCCGCAGCTTGGGGGGGGTGCCCTACAATGAGCAGTTCTTC

size: -
J: TRBJ1-4
V: TRBV5-6
D: -
CDR3: CASSLRGTKLFF
DNA: TGTGCCAGCAGCTTGCGTGGGACAAAACTGTTTTTT

size: -
J: TRBJ2-1
V: TRBV9
D: TRBD2
CDR3: CASSVAPDSGATYNEQFF
DNA: TGTGCCAGCAGCGTAGCTCCGGATAGCGGGGCTACCTACAATGAGCAGTTCTTC

size: -
J: TRBJ1-4
V: TRBV2
D: TRBD1
CDR3: CASRLDRGLEKLFF
DNA: TGTGCCAGCAGGTTGGACAGGGGGCTTGAAAAACTGTTTTTT

size: -
J: TRBJ1-2
V: TRBV10-3
D: -
CDR3: CAISERKNYGYTF
DNA: TGTGCCATCAGTGAGAGGAAGAACTATGGCTACACCTTC

size: once
J: TRBJ1-2
V: TRBV29-1
D: -
CDR3: CSVGAPTAGYGYTF
DNA: TGCAGCGTTGGCGCTCCCACGGCGGGCTATGGCTACACCTTC

size: -
J: TRBJ1-1
V: TRBV6-5
D: TRBD1
CDR3: CASSTGGWDTEAFF
DNA: TGTGCCAGCAGTACAGGGGGCTGGGACACTGAAGCTTTCTTT

size: -
J: TRBJ2-1
V: TRBV28
D: -
CDR3: CASSLPRLLRSYNEQFF
DNA: TGTGCCAGCAGTTTACCCCGACTATTGCGCTCCTACAATGAGCAGTTCTTC

size: -
J: TRBJ2-3
V: TRBV6-5
D: -
CDR3: CASSIGAGSIDTQYF
DNA: TGTGCCAGCTCGATAGGGGCAGGTTCAATAGATACGCAGTATTTT

size: -
J: TRBJ2-2
V: TRBV2
D: TRBD2
CDR3: CASTQRLAGVGGELFF
DNA: TGTGCCAGCACCCAGAGACTAGCGGGAGTAGGCGGGGAGCTGTTTTTT

size: -
J: TRBJ1-1
V: TRBV7-9
D: -
CDR3: CASSLATQAFF
DNA: TGTGCCAGCAGCTTAGCGACGCAAGCTTTCTTT

size: -
J: TRBJ1-1
V: TRBV18
D: -
CDR3: CASSPQRNTEAFF
DNA: TGTGCCAGCTCACCCCAACGAAACACTGAAGCTTTCTTT

size: -
J: TRBJ2-5
V: TRBV28
D: -
CDR3: CASSLSETQETQYF
DNA: TGTGCCAGCAGTTTGTCGGAAACACAAGAGACCCAGTACTTC

size: -
J: TRBJ2-1
V: TRBV12-5
D: -
CDR3: CASGLVPGHNEQFF
DNA: TGTGCTAGTGGTTTGGTACCGGGCCACAATGAGCAGTTCTTC

size: -
J: TRBJ2-3
V: TRBV2
D: -
CDR3: CASTPAGPDTQYF
DNA: TGTGCCAGCACCCCGGCAGGGCCAGATACGCAGTATTTT

size: -
J: TRBJ2-1
V: TRBV6-5
D: TRBD2
CDR3: CASSTTSGNEQFF
DNA: TGTGCCAGCAGCACGACTAGCGGCAATGAGCAGTTCTTC

size: -
J: TRBJ2-2
V: TRBV5-5
D: -
CDR3: CASSSPGTTGELFF
DNA: TGTGCCAGCAGCTCCCCGGGGACCACCGGGGAGCTGTTTTTT